One sample yielded the 12 T cell receptor beta chains listed below, sequenced in a study of regulatory T cells in long-lasting Graves disease. The authors built TCR beta libraries using iRepertoire HTBI primers and Arm-PCR of CDR3 regions. TCRdb reprocessed the multiplex PCR reads with MiXCR, giving one entry per CDR3 protein. The profile shows about 470,000 distinct CDR3 sequences, less than 25% of them singletons. Noted time point: persistent/refractory GD, antithyroid drugs over 5 years with positive TRAb. From RNA extracted from PBMCs, the TCR library was made. The source was peripheral blood mononuclear cells (PBMCs), collected when the disease was refractory, from a patient treated with antithyroid drugs. All receptors come from a female donor with Graves disease.

This clonotype has ten or more counts. V and J are TRBV12-3 or TRBV12-4 and TRBJ2-7; tentatively, D is TRBD2 (5 bases). Trimming removed 2 bases from V and 6 bases from J, with 14 bases in between. The CDR3 loop spans 14 amino acids. The CDR3 here is CASSLSWSGSEQYF. CDR3 DNA: TGTGCCAGCAGTTTATCCTGGTCGGGGAGCGAGCAGTACTTC.

This clonotype was recorded many times. The chain links TRBV7-9 to TRBJ1-5; 7 nucleotides match TRBD1. This CDR3 is 16 amino acids long. V shed 0 bases and J 7 bases; nucleotides not matched to a gene: 9. CDR1 is SEHNR, CDR2 FQNEAQ, per germline (reference sequence). CDR3 region: CASSLAGTEKGQPQHF. In DNA form, the CDR3 reads TGTGCCAGCAGCTTAGCCGGGACAGAGAAGGGCCAGCCCCAGCATTTT.

The chain combines TRBV2 with TRBJ2-3; unclear D gene. The CDR3 is 14 residues long. Trimming left V 6 bases short and J 8 bases short, with 18 bases between. The V gene's germline CDR1 is SNHLY and CDR2 FYNNEI. CDR3 coding DNA: TGTGCCAGCAGGTCGCATCACGCCGCCATTACGCAGTATTTT. It codes for CASRSHHAAITQYF.

The chain has TRBV7-2 and TRBJ2-7, with 8 bases fitting TRBD2. Germline assignment: CDR1 SGHTA and CDR2 FQGNSA. This CDR3 contains 18 residues. With 1 base clipped from V and 4 bases from J, the junction kept 15 bases outside the gene matches. The CDR3 sequence is CASSLGGLQRETLYEQYF. In DNA form, the CDR3 reads TGTGCCAGCAGCTTAGGGGGTCTACAGCGGGAGACGCTTTACGAGCAGTACTTC.

This clonotype has at least ten counts. The gene calls are TRBV10-3 and TRBJ2-7; D is ambiguous. From germline, CDR1 is ENHRY and CDR2 SYGVKD. V was shortened by 6 bases and J by 2 bases, with 14 bases between the two germline ends. The CDR3 consists of 14 residues. DNA of the CDR3: TGTGCCATCAGGCCATCGGCGGCAACCTACGAGCAGTACTTC. Protein: CAIRPSAATYEQYF.

This clonotype turned up a few times. V is TRBV12-3 or TRBV12-4 and J is TRBJ1-2; weak D call: TRBD1 (6 bases). Trimming shortened V by 2 bases and J by 5 bases, and 12 bases separated the two germline ends. CDR3 length: 14 amino acids. The CDR3 region is CASSLSGGPYGYTF. CDR3 DNA sequence: TGTGCCAGCAGTTTATCTGGGGGGCCTTATGGCTACACCTTC.

On this clonotype: Given a much more abundant clone one base away, this may be a read error. J is TRBJ1-1 and V is TRBV2, with D uncertain. CDR1 and CDR2 (germline): SNHLY, FYNNEI. The CDR3 length is 15 residues. The CDR3 region has the DNA TGTGTCAGCAGCCGAGGTTCCGTCATGAACACTGAAGCTTTCTTT. This gives the protein CVSSRGSVMNTEAFF.

The chain couples TRBV6-1 to TRBJ2-1; 8 bases map to TRBD2. The CDR3 runs to 15 residues. From germline, CDR1 is MNHNS and CDR2 SASEGT. Trimming at V came to 6 bases and at J to 5 bases, leaving 9 bases not matched to a gene. CDR3 nucleotide sequence: TGTGCCAGCAGACCTACCGGGACTAGAAACAATGAGCAGTTCTTC. Protein sequence: CASRPTGTRNNEQFF.

The rearrangement links TRBV9 to TRBJ2-2; no firm D call. Germline CDR1 and CDR2: SGDLS and YYNGEE. Trimming stripped 4 bases from V and 3 bases from J, with 10 bases between. This CDR3 region has 14 residues. CDR3 coding DNA: TGTGCCAGCAGCCCTCGGGTTGACACCGGGGAGCTGTTTTTT. Its protein is CASSPRVDTGELFF.

The sample holds many counts of this clonotype. The CDR3 spells CASSFLGTGQAFF. For the CDR3, the DNA is TGTGCCAGCAGTTTCCTCGGGACCGGTCAAGCTTTCTTT. The chain joins TRBV27 to TRBJ1-1, with a tentative D call TRBD1 (5 bases). This CDR3 has 13 amino acids. The V end lost 3 bases, the J end lost 9 bases, and 14 bases lay between the germline ends. Germline V gene sequence: CDR1 MNHEY, CDR2 SMNVEV (reference sequence).

The genes are TRBV4-3 and TRBJ1-1; 7 bases map to TRBD1. V gave up 0 bases and J gave up 1 base; unmatched junction bases: 5. The germline CDR1 and CDR2 sequences are LGHNA and YSLEER. The CDR3 totals 16 residues. CDR3 amino acids: CASSQDPTGPNTEAFF. The CDR3 DNA reads as TGCGCCAGCAGCCAAGATCCGACAGGGCCGAACACTGAAGCTTTCTTT.

This clonotype was observed many times. The V and J genes are TRBV10-2 and TRBJ1-1, with unresolved D. Trimming stripped 5 bases from V and 6 bases from J, with 13 bases between. This CDR3 is built from 13 residues. Germline V gene lookup returns CDR1 WSHSY and CDR2 SAAADI. The CDR3 DNA reads TGCGCCAGCAGTCCTGAAGTGAGCGCTGAAGCTTTCTTT. Its protein product is CASSPEVSAEAFF.